The 8 T cell receptor beta chains presented below share a single source sample, sequenced in a study of technical replicates of blood from a few donors. The data were produced by immunoSEQ multiplex PCR, yet TCRdb's version contains in-frame clones alone and is incomplete. Counted here are more than 80,000 clones, roughly 96% occurring once; the ten biggest clones make up 0.3% to 0.35%. Sequencing was carried out using T cells isolated from PBMCs. All receptors come from a human donor in good health.

The rearrangement links TRBV6-1 to TRBJ1-1, with D perhaps matching TRBD1 (5 bases). There are 11 residues in the CDR3. V was cut by 6 bases and J by 8 bases, with 10 bases left in between. Germline values: CDR1 MNHNS, CDR2 SASEGT. The CDR3 reads CASRKGVEAFF. The CDR3 nucleotides read TGTGCCAGCAGGAAAGGGGTAGAAGCTTTCTTT.

The V gene is TRBV14, the J gene TRBJ1-3; D unclear. Germline lookup yields CDR1 SGHDN and CDR2 FVKESK. The CDR3 contains 12 residues. Deletions cut 0 bases from V and 9 bases from J, with 6 bases between. As DNA, the CDR3 is TGTGCCAGCAGCCAAGATCGCAGCACCATATATTTT. Amino acids: CASSQDRSTIYF.

CDR3 in amino acids: CAAGSNYGYTF. CDR3 nucleotide sequence: TGTGCCGCAGGGTCCAACTATGGCTACACCTTC. The chain joins TRBV10-3 to TRBJ1-2; tentative D call: TRBD1 (5 bases). Trimming stripped 11 bases from V and 2 bases from J, with 9 bases between. The CDR3 covers 11 residues. Germline loops: CDR1 ENHRY, CDR2 SYGVKD.

V usage is TRBV4-1 and J usage is TRBJ2-6; D unresolved. The CDR3 is 16 amino acids. CDR1 is MGHRA and CDR2 is YSYEKL in the germline V gene. V was shortened by 4 bases and J by 0 bases, with 10 bases between the two germline ends. This CDR3 is CASSRYTVSGANVLTF. CDR3 sequence (DNA): TGCGCCAGCAGCCGATATACAGTCTCTGGGGCCAACGTCCTGACTTTC.

The CDR3 DNA is TGTGCCATCAGTGGGGGACACAGCTACGAGCAGTACTTC. Its protein is CAISGGHSYEQYF. This chain uses TRBV10-3 with TRBJ2-7; the D gene is possibly TRBD1 (6 bases). The germline V gene has CDR1 ENHRY and CDR2 SYGVKD. The CDR3 runs 13 residues. V was shortened by 4 bases and J by 3 bases, with 10 bases between the two germline ends.

The J gene is TRBJ1-4, the V gene TRBV27, with 8 nucleotides matching TRBD1. The CDR3 runs 14 residues. The germline gives CDR1 MNHEY, CDR2 SMNVEV (reference sequence). After removal of 3 bases from V and 6 bases from J, the junction contained 3 bases not matched to a gene. The DNA for the CDR3 is TGTGCCAGCAGTTTGCAGGGGGCGCATGAAAAACTGTTTTTT. Translating gives CASSLQGAHEKLFF.

The chain couples TRBV29-1 to TRBJ2-7, with 7 bases aligning to TRBD2. The CDR3 loop spans 15 amino acids. V lost 0 bases to trimming and J lost 7 bases; unmatched junction nucleotides: 12. Germline CDR1 SQVTM, CDR2 ANQGSEA. The CDR3 nucleotides are TGCAGCGTTGAAGATAGGAGCAGGAGGCGGGGGGAGCAGTACTTC. Translating gives CSVEDRSRRRGEQYF.

The chain recombines TRBV5-6 with TRBJ2-3, with no clear D. V was cut by 2 bases and J by 3 bases, with 4 bases left in between. The CDR3 covers 12 residues. Germline CDR1 reads SGHDT; CDR2 reads YYEEEE. The CDR3 is CASSFPTDTQYF. The CDR3 DNA is TGTGCCAGCAGCTTCCCTACAGATACGCAGTATTTT.